This T cell receptor (beta chain) was captured by sequencing in a study of blood T cells in healthy people across ages. The CDR3 runs to 14 residues. In germline, CDR1 is DFQATT, CDR2 SNEGSKA (reference sequence). V gave up 3 bases and J gave up 4 bases, with 13 bases separating them. For the second PCR, which ran for roughly 7 to 11 cycles, a sample-barcoded 5' primer and a J-beta primer mix were used. TCRdb processed the 5' RACE reads anew with MiXCR; each CDR3 protein has one entry. The sample holds roughly 2 million distinct CDR3 sequences; roughly 52% are singletons and the top ten take 2% to 2.5%. In the case of this clonotype: Its specificity is not known.

Study results and caveats: More naive CD4+ cells and higher diversity marked long-lived donors relative to aged donors.

The TCR sequence derives from a woman aged 40 to 50 in good health. The chain has TRBV20-1 and TRBJ1-5; D is ambiguous. Sequenced input: blood. The CDR3 region has the DNA TGCAGTGCTAGCAAGACTTCTCAAAATCAGCCCCAGCATTTT. Amino acid sequence: CSASKTSQNQPQHF.